The 30 T cell receptor beta chains below were found in one sample sequenced in a study of Graves' ophthalmopathy and Graves' hyperthyroidism. Amplification targeted the TCR beta CDR3 regions, with RNA transcripts as the source material. First-round RT-PCR with HTBI primers preceded a second-round multiplex PCR. In TCRdb, the multiplex PCR reads were re-called with MiXCR into one record per CDR3 protein. The sample has 580,000 or so distinct CDR3 sequences; approximately 37% are singletons. Sequenced sample: peripheral blood or thyroid tissue (not recorded which). Receptors were obtained from an adult man with Graves' hyperthyroidism.

This clonotype was detected many times. The V call is TRBV29-1, the J call TRBJ2-7; 11 nucleotides match TRBD2. Germline assignment: CDR1 SQVTM and CDR2 ANQGSEA. CDR3 length: 14 amino acids. J was trimmed by 2 bases and V by 2 bases; bases with no gene match: 2. This CDR3 reads CSVEIAGGTYEQYF. The DNA of the CDR3 is TGCAGCGTTGAAATAGCGGGAGGGACCTACGAGCAGTACTTC.

This clonotype was recorded at least ten times. The rearrangement links TRBV5-1 to TRBJ2-7; D is tentatively TRBD1 or TRBD2 (5 bases each). V was shortened by 5 bases and J by 2 bases, with 11 bases between the two germline ends. Germline CDR1 SGHRS, CDR2 YFSETQ. The CDR3 covers 13 residues. The CDR3 spells CASSSRETYEQYF. As DNA, the CDR3 is TGCGCCAGCAGTTCCAGGGAGACCTACGAGCAGTACTTC.

This clonotype came up many times. V is TRBV5-8 and J is TRBJ1-1; D is possibly TRBD1 (6 bases). The V gene lost 3 bases and the J gene lost 3 bases, with 12 bases spanning the gap. In germline, CDR1 is SGHTS, CDR2 YDEGEE. The CDR3 sequence is 14 residues long. The CDR3 spells CASSWNRDDTEAFF. The CDR3 coding sequence is TGTGCCAGCAGCTGGAACAGGGATGACACTGAAGCTTTCTTT.

V and J are TRBV20-1 and TRBJ1-5; tentatively, D is TRBD1 (6 bases). Germline lookup yields CDR1 DFQATT and CDR2 SNEGSKA (reference sequence). The CDR3 totals 15 residues. V was pared by 6 bases and J by 4 bases, with 19 bases between. This CDR3 reads CSATQGHLMNQPQHF. CDR3 bases: TGCAGTGCAACTCAGGGGCATCTTATGAATCAGCCCCAGCATTTT.

This clonotype occurred many times. This chain links TRBV6-5 with TRBJ1-1; D perhaps matches TRBD1 (5 bases). The CDR3 contains 13 residues. Germline V gene lookup returns CDR1 MNHEY and CDR2 SVGAGI. V shed 0 bases and J shed 6 bases, with 8 bases lying between them. CDR3 in amino acids: CASSYSRGPEAFF. CDR3 DNA: TGTGCCAGCAGTTACTCAAGGGGTCCTGAAGCTTTCTTT.

This clonotype has more than one count but fewer than ten. The V gene is TRBV4-2, the J gene TRBJ1-2, with a weak D call TRBD1 (5 bases). V lost 0 bases and J lost 8, with 25 bases in between. CDR1 is LGHNA and CDR2 is YNFKEQ in the germline V gene. The CDR3 runs 18 residues. The CDR3 sequence is CASSQDKWGDPGSDGYTF. CDR3 in DNA: TGTGCCAGCAGCCAAGATAAGTGGGGGGACCCGGGAAGCGACGGCTACACCTTC.

This clonotype was seen repeatedly, ten times or more. The chain links TRBV19 to TRBJ2-2, with D possibly being TRBD1 (6 bases). CDR1 is LNHDA, CDR2 SQIVND, per germline (reference sequence). This CDR3 region has 17 residues. Trimming left V 7 bases short and J 1 base short, with 19 bases between. The CDR3 DNA sequence: TGTGCCAGTAAGAGCTCCGGGACACTTGTGAACACCGGGGAGCTGTTTTTT. This gives the protein CASKSSGTLVNTGELFF.

This chain links TRBV2 with TRBJ1-5; D gene uncertain. CDR3 size: 13 residues. Germline V lookup: CDR1 SNHLY, CDR2 FYNNEI. Trimming left V 7 bases short and J 7 bases short, with 14 bases between. CDR3 region: CASTSGLDQPQHF. In DNA, the CDR3 is TGTGCCAGCACGAGCGGGTTGGACCAGCCCCAGCATTTT.

This clonotype occurred many times. The V and J genes are TRBV20-1 and TRBJ1-5, with D hard to call. The V end was cut by 0 bases, the J end by 2 bases, with 8 bases between. CDR3 length: 14 residues. Per the germline V gene, CDR1 is DFQATT and CDR2 is SNEGSKA (reference sequence). CDR3 DNA: TGCAGTGCTAGAGAGGGAAAGGGCAATCAGCCCCAGCATTTT. Residues: CSAREGKGNQPQHF.

V is TRBV10-3 and J is TRBJ1-2, with D unclear. V shed 6 bases and J shed 2 bases, with 19 bases lying between them. Germline CDR1 and CDR2: ENHRY and SYGVKD. CDR3 length: 16 residues. The CDR3 DNA reads as TGTGCCATCAGGGGAAGTGAGGTCAGCCTGAACTATGGCTACACCTTC. Encoded protein: CAIRGSEVSLNYGYTF.

A note on this clonotype: A read error may produce the germline difference seen at one junction end. This chain links TRBV5-6 with TRBJ1-4; 7 bases align to TRBD1. Germline assignment: CDR1 SGHDT and CDR2 YYEEEE. This CDR3 spans 15 amino acids. The CDR3 DNA reads TGCGCCAGCAGCCAAGTAAGGCAGGGGGGGGAAAACCTGTTTTTT. Translating it yields CASSQVRQGGENLFF.

The rearrangement uses TRBV2 and TRBJ1-5; the D gene is possibly TRBD1 (5 bases). The length of the CDR3 is 12 residues. The V and J ends lost 5 bases and 11 bases respectively, with 13 bases between them. Germline V gene data show CDR1 as SNHLY and CDR2 as FYNNEI. CDR3 residues: CASSLPGGAQHF. The CDR3 coding sequence is TGTGCCAGCAGTCTCCCGGGGGGGGCCCAGCATTTT. The variable domain in full, completed from reference TRBV2 and TRBJ1-5, reads EPEVTQTPSHQVTQMGQEVILRCVPISNHLYFYWYRQILGQKVEFLVSFYNNEISEKSEIFDDQFSVERPDGSNFTLKIRSTKLEDSAMYFCASSLPGGAQHFGDGTRLSIL.

This clonotype appeared many times. The rearrangement uses TRBV19 and TRBJ1-1; D ambiguous. Germline CDR1 is LNHDA and CDR2 is SQIVND (reference sequence). The V gene lost 5 bases and the J gene lost 4 bases, with 17 bases spanning the gap. CDR3 length: 15 residues. The CDR3 spells CASSPSSRLITEAFF. Here the CDR3 DNA reads TGTGCCAGTAGTCCTTCCTCTAGGCTGATCACTGAAGCTTTCTTT.

This chain uses TRBV7-9 with TRBJ2-5; TRBD1 matches at 7 bases. Germline loops: CDR1 SEHNR, CDR2 FQNEAQ (reference sequence). Trimming at V came to 2 bases and at J to 14 bases, leaving 8 bases not matched to a gene. The length of the CDR3 is 12 residues. As DNA, the CDR3 is TGTGCCAGCAGCTTACAGATGAACAGGGGTTACTTC. Encoded protein: CASSLQMNRGYF.

This clonotype was observed at least ten times. CDR3 loop: CASSFQGRISYEQYF. The CDR3 DNA reads as TGTGCCAGCAGTTTTCAGGGACGCATCTCCTACGAGCAGTACTTC. V and J are TRBV12-3 or TRBV12-4 and TRBJ2-7, with D perhaps matching TRBD1 or TRBD2 (5 bases each). This CDR3 spans 15 amino acids. V dropped 3 bases and J dropped 0 bases, with 12 bases sitting between them.

This clonotype showed up just a few times. The rearrangement links TRBV6-5 to TRBJ2-2; a weak D match, TRBD1 (6 bases). The CDR3 totals 17 residues. The germline V gene has CDR1 MNHEY and CDR2 SVGAGI. Trimming removed 5 bases from V and 0 bases from J, with 16 bases in between. CDR3 nucleotide sequence: TGTGCCAGCAGTCCCAGATCCGGGACAACGAACACCGGGGAGCTGTTTTTT. Encoded protein: CASSPRSGTTNTGELFF.

The chain uses TRBV9 and TRBJ2-5; 11 nucleotides line up with TRBD2. This CDR3 has 16 amino acids. In germline, CDR1 is SGDLS, CDR2 YYNGEE. V was clipped by 7 bases and J by 2 bases; unmatched bases: 10. CDR3 sequence reads: CASSPMGLAEQETQYF. In DNA, the CDR3 is TGTGCCAGCTCACCGATGGGACTAGCGGAGCAAGAGACCCAGTACTTC. Based on the CDR3 plus reference TRBV9 and TRBJ2-5, the full variable domain is DSGVTQTPKHLITATGQRVTLRCSPRSGDLSVYWYQQSLDQGLQFLIQYYNGEERAKGNILERFSAQQFPDLHSELNLSSLELGDSALYFCASSPMGLAEQETQYFGPGTRLLVL.

This clonotype has a count of ten or more. This chain links TRBV4-1 with TRBJ1-5; 8 bases map to TRBD1. Germline CDR1 reads MGHRA; CDR2 reads YSYEKL. This CDR3 spans 16 amino acids. The J segment lost 6 bases and the V segment lost 1 base, leaving 8 bases of the junction unmatched. The CDR3: CASSQGGAGGVQPQHF. CDR3 nucleotides: TGCGCCAGCAGCCAAGGAGGGGCAGGGGGCGTTCAGCCCCAGCATTTT.

This chain connects TRBV5-1 to TRBJ1-1; no firm D call. There are 13 residues in the CDR3. Trimming took off 0 bases at V and 7 bases at J, with 10 bases between the two ends. Germline V gives CDR1 SGHRS, CDR2 YFSETQ. For the CDR3, the DNA is TGCGCCAGCAGCTTGGCCTTAACAGATGAAGCTTTCTTT. This translates into CASSLALTDEAFF.

The table lists this clonotype with a few counts. A read error may produce the germline difference seen at one junction end. The genes are TRBV10-3 and TRBJ1-5; no clear D gene. This CDR3 is 17 amino acids long. Germline CDR1 reads ENHRY; CDR2 reads SYGVKD. As DNA, the CDR3 is TGTGCCAGCAGTGAACTTGTTTCTAGGGTTATCAATCAGCCCCAGCATTTT. Translated, it gives CASSELVSRVINQPQHF.

Concerning this clonotype: Possible read error: a much larger clone is one base away. In DNA, the CDR3 is TGTGCCAGCAACGGCGGGGACAATCAGCCCCAGCATTTT. It translates to CASNGGDNQPQHF. This chain joins TRBV12-3 or TRBV12-4 and TRBJ1-5; no reliable D call. Trimming took off 7 bases at V and 3 bases at J, with 10 bases between the two ends. This CDR3 contains 13 residues.

The chain employs TRBV9 and TRBJ2-5; no firm D call. Germline V lookup: CDR1 SGDLS, CDR2 YYNGEE. V was clipped by 0 bases and J by 3 bases, with 6 bases between them. CDR3 length: 13 residues. The CDR3 spells CASSVGAEETQYF. CDR3 sequence (DNA): TGTGCCAGCAGCGTAGGGGCAGAAGAGACCCAGTACTTC.

The V and J genes are TRBV29-1 and TRBJ1-2; TRBD1 is a possible D gene (6 bases). The CDR3 is 12 residues long. Looked up from germline, CDR1 is SQVTM and CDR2 is ANQGSEA. Trimming removed 8 bases at V and 4 bases at J, with 14 bases between. The CDR3 coding sequence is TGCAGCCGGCAGGACAGTGGCTATGGCTACACCTTC. Translation gives CSRQDSGYGYTF. The whole variable domain, remainder taken from reference TRBV29-1 and TRBJ1-2, is SAVISQKPSRDICQRGTSLTIQCQVDSQVTMMFWYRQQPGQSLTLIATANQGSEATYESGFVIDKFPISRPNLTFSTLTVSNMSPEDSSIYLCSRQDSGYGYTFGSGTRLTVV.

Of note for this clonotype: This may be a read error, as it is one base from a much larger clone. The chain combines TRBV7-2 with TRBJ2-5, with D perhaps TRBD2 (5 bases). Between the trimmed V and J ends, which lost 1 base and 7 bases, there was a span of 25 bases. The CDR3 length is 18 residues. Germline V gene data show CDR1 as SGHTA and CDR2 as FQGNSA. CDR3: CASSLGGPGGSPTGTQYF. The DNA for the CDR3 is TGTGCCAGCAGCTTAGGAGGCCCAGGAGGCAGCCCCACGGGGACCCAGTACTTC. The complete variable domain, with remaining parts taken from reference TRBV7-2 and TRBJ2-5, reads GAGVSQSPSNKVTEKGKDVELRCDPISGHTALYWYRQSLGQGLEFLIYFQGNSAPDKSGLPSDRFSAERTGGSVSTLTIQRTQQEDSAVYLCASSLGGPGGSPTGTQYFGPGTRLLVL.

J is TRBJ2-7 and V is TRBV5-8; TRBD2 matches 11 bases. V lost 0 bases and J lost 4; bases outside the gene matches: 3. The length of the CDR3 is 15 residues. Looked up from germline, CDR1 is SGHTS and CDR2 is YDEGEE. The CDR3 DNA sequence: TGTGCCAGCAGCTTGGTTGGACTAGCGGGTTACGAGCAGTACTTC. Protein sequence: CASSLVGLAGYEQYF.

Worth noting for this clonotype: The junction departs from germline at one end; a sequencing error may be responsible. The V call is TRBV14, the J call TRBJ2-6, with 7 bases fitting TRBD1. Germline V gives CDR1 SGHDN, CDR2 FVKESK. The CDR3 has 23 amino acids. This CDR3 is CASSQLFQVVSPGQLTGANVLAF. CDR3 nucleotide sequence: TGTGCCAGCAGCCAACTATTTCAGGTTGTCTCCCCGGGACAGTTAACTGGGGCCAACGTCCTGGCTTTC. Drawing the rest from reference TRBV14 and TRBJ2-6, the complete variable domain is EAGVTQFPSHSVIEKGQTVTLRCDPISGHDNLYWYRRVMGKEIKFLLHFVKESKQDESGMPNNRFLAERTGGTYSTLKVQPAELEDSGVYFCASSQLFQVVSPGQLTGANVLAFGAGSRLTVL.

The chain uses TRBV29-1 and TRBJ1-2; D is possibly TRBD1 (5 bases). CDR3 length: 12 residues. Trimming left V 8 bases short and J 1 base short, with 11 bases between. Germline V lookup: CDR1 SQVTM, CDR2 ANQGSEA. The CDR3: CSSPDSNYGYTF. The CDR3 DNA reads TGCAGCAGTCCTGACAGTAACTATGGCTACACCTTC. Filled out from reference TRBV29-1 and TRBJ1-2, the complete variable domain reads SAVISQKPSRDICQRGTSLTIQCQVDSQVTMMFWYRQQPGQSLTLIATANQGSEATYESGFVIDKFPISRPNLTFSTLTVSNMSPEDSSIYLCSSPDSNYGYTFGSGTRLTVV.

This chain links TRBV29-1 with TRBJ2-5; the D is unclear. Deletions cut 0 bases from V and 4 bases from J, with 9 bases between. Germline V lookup: CDR1 SQVTM, CDR2 ANQGSEA. The CDR3 sequence is 13 residues long. CDR3 sequence: CSVEDVGSETQYF. CDR3 in DNA: TGCAGCGTTGAAGATGTCGGGTCAGAGACCCAGTACTTC. The full variable domain, its missing parts supplied by reference TRBV29-1 and TRBJ2-5, is SAVISQKPSRDICQRGTSLTIQCQVDSQVTMMFWYRQQPGQSLTLIATANQGSEATYESGFVIDKFPISRPNLTFSTLTVSNMSPEDSSIYLCSVEDVGSETQYFGPGTRLLVL.

This chain links TRBV7-9 with TRBJ1-2, with TRBD1 identical over 10 bases. CDR3 length: 15 amino acids. Germline V gene sequence: CDR1 SEHNR, CDR2 FQNEAQ (reference sequence). Trimming at V came to 4 bases and at J to 4 bases, leaving 6 bases not matched to a gene. The CDR3 DNA is TGTGCCAGCAGCTCATTCGACAGGGGGCTCTATGGCTACACCTTC. This sequence encodes CASSSFDRGLYGYTF.

The chain employs TRBV7-2 and TRBJ1-6, with D unresolved. This CDR3 contains 11 residues. Per germline, CDR1 SGHTA and CDR2 FQGNSA. CDR3: CASQTNSPLHF. CDR3 DNA: TGTGCTAGCCAGACGAATTCACCCCTCCACTTT.